This T cell receptor beta chain originates from a study of OX40 agonist ivuxolimab in advanced cancers. With regard to this clone: What it recognizes is unknown.

The CDR3 loop spans 15 amino acids. Study results and caveats: Compared with others, partial responders at 0.1-3.0 mg/kg displayed clonal expansion among the lowest.

TCRdb's copy holds only in-frame clones and misses some; the assay was immunoSEQ multiplex PCR. This sample has approximately 60,000 clones, with around 89% found just once. This receptor was obtained from an adult with an advanced solid tumor such as melanoma, head and neck, liver or kidney cancer. The sequenced sample was CD4+ or CD8+ T cells sorted from blood, obtained in a trial of the OX40 agonist ivuxolimab. The chain carries TRBV21-1 and TRBJ1-2; the table's D call, TRBD1, has no DNA check behind it. TRBV21-1 is assigned pseudogene status. CDR3 DNA sequence: TGTGCCAGCAGCAAATTTCATGGCAGGGAAGGCGGCTACACCTTC. It translates to CASSKFHGREGGYTF.